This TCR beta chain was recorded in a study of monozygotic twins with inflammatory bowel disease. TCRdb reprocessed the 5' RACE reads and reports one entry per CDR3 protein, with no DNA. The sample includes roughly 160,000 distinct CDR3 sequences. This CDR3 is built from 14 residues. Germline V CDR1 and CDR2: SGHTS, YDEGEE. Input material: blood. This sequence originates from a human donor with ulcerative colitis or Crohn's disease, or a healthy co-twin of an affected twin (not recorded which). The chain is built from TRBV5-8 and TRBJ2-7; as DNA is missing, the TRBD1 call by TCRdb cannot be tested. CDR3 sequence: CASSVTGTPYEQYF. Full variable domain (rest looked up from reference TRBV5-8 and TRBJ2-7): EAGVTQSPTHLIKTRGQQATLRCSPISGHTSVYWYQQALGLGLQFLLWYDEGEERNRGNFPPRFSGRQFPNYSSELNVNALELEDSALYLCASSVTGTPYEQYFGPGTRLTVT.